These 22 T cell receptor beta chains were all obtained from the same sample, sequenced in a study of blood T cells in healthy people across ages. A second PCR, run for about 6 to 11 cycles, used a sample-barcoded 5' primer plus a J-beta primer mix. One entry per CDR3 protein results from TCRdb running MiXCR on the 5' RACE reads. The table records around 600,000 distinct CDR3 sequences, around half of them present only once. Sequencing was done on a sample of blood. All receptors come from an elderly man in good health.

This sequence joins TRBV20-1 and TRBJ1-4; D uncertain. V lost 5 bases and J 10 bases, leaving 17 bases between the germline ends. The germline gives CDR1 DFQATT, CDR2 SNEGSKA (reference sequence). The CDR3 consists of 13 residues. As DNA, the CDR3 is TGCAGTGCTTGGGAGGGAAGGTTAGGAAAACTGTTTTTT. Translating it yields CSAWEGRLGKLFF.

The chain joins TRBV9 to TRBJ1-5, with D perhaps matching TRBD1 (5 bases). Germline CDR1 and CDR2: SGDLS and YYNGEE. The ends were cut back, 3 bases at V and 7 bases at J, with 17 bases in the middle. CDR3 length: 15 amino acids. CDR3: CASSENPGEGQPQHF. DNA of the CDR3: TGTGCCAGCAGCGAGAACCCGGGGGAGGGACAGCCCCAGCATTTT.

V usage is TRBV7-9 and J usage is TRBJ2-1; TRBD1 matches 12 bases. The V segment lost 0 bases and the J segment 6 bases; nucleotides outside the gene matches: 6. The CDR3 is made up of 17 amino acids. CDR1 and CDR2 (germline): SEHNR, FQNEAQ (reference sequence). The CDR3 DNA reads as TGTGCCAGCAGCTTAGCCCGGGACAGGGGGCTCTTCAATGAGCAGTTCTTC. Its protein is CASSLARDRGLFNEQFF.

The table lists this clonotype with a few counts. The chain links TRBV3-1 to TRBJ2-7; D is tentatively TRBD1 or TRBD2 (5 bases each). CDR1 is LGHDT and CDR2 is YNNKEL in the germline V gene (reference sequence). The length of the CDR3 is 14 residues. Trimming left V 7 bases short and J 0 bases short, with 13 bases between. The CDR3 coding sequence is TGTGCCAGCACCCGAAGAGGGGACTCCTACGAGCAGTACTTC. Translation: CASTRRGDSYEQYF.

V usage is TRBV7-2 and J usage is TRBJ2-3; D possibly corresponds to TRBD2 (5 bases). CDR1 is SGHTA, CDR2 FQGNSA, per germline. V was shortened by 3 bases and J by 4 bases, with 14 bases between the two germline ends. The CDR3 sequence is 15 residues long. The CDR3 nucleotides are TGTGCCAGCAGCTTCCAATCCCGGGGTCCAGATACGCAGTATTTT. Translated, it gives CASSFQSRGPDTQYF.

V usage is TRBV5-1 and J usage is TRBJ1-1; possibly TRBD1 for D (5 bases). V was clipped by 0 bases and J by 8 bases, with 17 bases between them. The CDR3 length is 15 residues. Germline V gene sequence: CDR1 SGHRS, CDR2 YFSETQ. CDR3 loop: CASSLDSGRELEAFF. The CDR3 DNA is TGCGCCAGCAGCTTGGACAGCGGCAGGGAATTAGAAGCTTTCTTT.

CDR3 sequence (DNA): TGTGCCAGCACCAGGACGGGACACCTGCCGGAGACCCAGTACTTC. This codes for CASTRTGHLPETQYF. The gene calls are TRBV6-2 or TRBV6-3 and TRBJ2-5, with D perhaps TRBD1 (6 bases). This CDR3 is built from 15 residues. Germline V gives CDR1 MNHEY, CDR2 SVGEGT. The V and J ends lost 7 bases and 5 bases respectively, with 20 bases between them.

There are a few counts of this clonotype. V usage is TRBV7-2 and J usage is TRBJ2-7; maybe TRBD2 (5 bases). CDR3 length: 13 amino acids. The ends were cut back, 3 bases at V and 2 bases at J, with 8 bases in the middle. The germline V gene has CDR1 SGHTA and CDR2 FQGNSA. CDR3 sequence (DNA): TGTGCCAGCAGCTTGAGGGTTACCTACGAGCAGTACTTC. It codes for CASSLRVTYEQYF.

This clonotype came up a few times. The chain employs TRBV5-1 and TRBJ2-5; 9 nucleotides line up with TRBD1. V lost 2 bases, J lost 3 bases, and 5 bases stayed unmatched. CDR3 length: 15 residues. Looked up from germline, CDR1 is SGHRS and CDR2 is YFSETQ. Written as DNA, the CDR3 is TGCGCCAGCAGCTTCACCGGGACAGGGAAAGAGACCCAGTACTTC. This encodes CASSFTGTGKETQYF.

About this clonotype itself: This could be a read error, since a much larger clone is one nucleotide away. J is TRBJ2-6 and V is TRBV12-3 or TRBV12-4; tentative D call: TRBD2 (6 bases). There are 15 residues in the CDR3. The CDR3 sequence: CASSRGISAANVLTF. CDR3 coding DNA: TGTGCCAGCAGTCGGGGGATCTCTGCGGCCAACGTCCTGACTTTC.

CDR3 residues: CASRAGVTDTQYF. The CDR3 DNA follows: TGCGCCAGCAGGGCGGGGGTCACAGATACGCAGTATTTT. The chain recombines TRBV5-1 with TRBJ2-3, with 7 bases aligning to TRBD2. This CDR3 is built from 13 residues. The germline gives CDR1 SGHRS, CDR2 YFSETQ. V dropped 5 bases and J dropped 2; count of bases not matched to a gene: 2.

This clonotype appeared many times. The CDR3 DNA is TGCAGTGCTTTGGGACAGGGCCAGACCTACGAGCAGTACTTC. Amino acid sequence: CSALGQGQTYEQYF. The chain recombines TRBV20-1 with TRBJ2-7, with 9 bases that match TRBD1. Germline V gene sequence: CDR1 DFQATT, CDR2 SNEGSKA (reference sequence). This CDR3 spans 14 amino acids. Losses at the gene ends were 5 bases for V and 2 bases for J; bases not matched to a gene: 7.

This clonotype was counted once. J is TRBJ2-3 and V is TRBV11-2, with D possibly being TRBD2 (5 bases). CDR1 is SGHAT, CDR2 FQNNGV, per germline. Trimming pared 5 bases from V and 2 bases from J, leaving 11 bases between. The CDR3 is made up of 14 amino acids. CDR3 sequence reads: CASSLRTDTDTQYF. DNA of the CDR3: TGTGCCAGCAGCCTTAGGACTGACACAGATACGCAGTATTTT. Full variable domain (missing parts from reference TRBV11-2 and TRBJ2-3): EAGVAQSPRYKIIEKRQSVAFWCNPISGHATLYWYQQILGQGPKLLIQFQNNGVVDDSQLPKDRFSAERLKGVDSTLKIQPAKLEDSAVYLCASSLRTDTDTQYFGPGTRLTVL.

The V and J genes are TRBV6-2 or TRBV6-3 and TRBJ1-1, with 8 bases matching TRBD1. The J segment lost 3 bases and the V segment lost 6 bases, leaving 6 bases of the junction unmatched. This CDR3 has 14 residues. CDR1 MNHEY and CDR2 SVGEGT come from the germline V gene. The CDR3 protein is CASSRTGRYTEAFF. The CDR3 nucleotides are TGTGCCAGCAGCAGGACAGGGAGGTACACTGAAGCTTTCTTT.

This chain joins TRBV10-3 and TRBJ2-3, with D possibly matching TRBD2 (6 bases). Trimming shortened V by 5 bases and J by 1 base, and 10 bases separated the two germline ends. Germline CDR1 reads ENHRY; CDR2 reads SYGVKD. This CDR3 contains 14 residues. CDR3 amino acids: CAISLQRGTDTQYF. CDR3 coding DNA: TGTGCCATCAGTCTCCAGCGGGGCACAGATACGCAGTATTTT.

The chain recombines TRBV6-2 or TRBV6-3 with TRBJ2-4; the D gene is possibly TRBD2 (6 bases). There are 12 residues in the CDR3. Between the trimmed V and J ends, which lost 10 bases and 13 bases, there was a span of 20 bases. CDR1 and CDR2 (germline): MNHEY, SVGEGT. Here the CDR3 DNA reads TGTGCCACCCGGGAGCCTTCTGAGGAGCAGTACTTC. Its protein product is CATREPSEEQYF.

Worth noting for this clonotype: At one end, the junction sequence differs from germline, possibly due to a read error. The chain links TRBV9 to TRBJ2-6; weak D call: TRBD1 (5 bases). The CDR3 runs 17 residues. Germline CDR1 reads SGDLS; CDR2 reads YYNGEE. CDR3 bases: TGTGCCAGCAGCGTAGAAACCAGGGCAGCTGGGGCCTACGTCCTGACTTTC. The encoded protein is CASSVETRAAGAYVLTF.

This clonotype was observed a handful of times. The chain couples TRBV7-6 to TRBJ2-3, with 8 bases matching TRBD1. Per germline, CDR1 SGHVS and CDR2 FNYEAQ. Germline trimming cut 4 bases from V and 6 bases from J; bases unmatched to any gene: 3. The CDR3 length is 13 residues. The CDR3 DNA follows: TGTGCCAGCAGCTCCCGGGACAGGGATACGCAGTATTTT. Its protein is CASSSRDRDTQYF.

This clonotype was counted only a few times. This chain connects TRBV9 to TRBJ1-5; TRBD1 agrees at 7 bases. Trimming cost V 3 bases and J 4 bases; bases outside gene matches: 4. The CDR3 is made up of 14 amino acids. Germline V gene sequence: CDR1 SGDLS, CDR2 YYNGEE. As DNA, the CDR3 is TGTGCCAGCAGCGGGGGACAGAAAAATCAGCCCCAGCATTTT. Translation: CASSGGQKNQPQHF.

This clonotype showed up just a few times. The V and J genes are TRBV12-3 or TRBV12-4 and TRBJ2-3; 8 nucleotides agree with TRBD2. Trimming at V came to 3 bases and at J to 2 bases, leaving 4 bases not matched to a gene. The CDR3 is 15 amino acids. CDR3 nucleotide sequence: TGTGCCAGCAGTTTCAAGCGGGGGAACACAGATACGCAGTATTTT. The encoded protein is CASSFKRGNTDTQYF.

This chain links TRBV20-1 with TRBJ2-7, with 7 bases fitting TRBD2. The CDR3 contains 14 residues. From germline, CDR1 is DFQATT and CDR2 SNEGSKA (reference sequence). The V gene end was trimmed by 6 bases and the J gene end by 3 bases; junction bases not matched to a gene: 11. The CDR3 protein is CSAKRAGEHYEQYF. In DNA form, the CDR3 reads TGCAGTGCGAAACGCGCGGGAGAGCACTACGAGCAGTACTTC.

This clonotype occurred a few times. The J gene is TRBJ2-7, the V gene TRBV28, with a weak D call TRBD2 (5 bases). Trimming took off 6 bases at V and 3 bases at J, with 15 bases between the two ends. Germline V gene data show CDR1 as MDHEN and CDR2 as SYDVKM. This CDR3 comprises 14 residues. DNA for the CDR3: TGTGCCAGCAGCTCTCCGGGGATCCACTACGAGCAGTACTTC. It translates to CASSSPGIHYEQYF.